The clone carrying this T cell receptor (beta chain) was observed a few times. This CDR3 is 15 amino acids long. Looked up from germline, CDR1 is MNHEY and CDR2 is SMNVEV (reference sequence). J lost 6 bases, V lost 3 bases, and 3 bases had no gene match. These data come from a study of T-cell reconstitution after alpha-beta-depleted transplantation in children. As it was prepared, the TCRbeta library received unique molecular identifiers. MiXCR was run by TCRdb on the PCR reads, yielding one entry per CDR3 protein. The table has hundreds of thousands of distinct CDR3 sequences, approximately 20% seen once.

The chain links TRBV27 to TRBJ2-4; 12 nucleotides agree with TRBD1. The sequenced sample was PBMCs from the stem cell graft donor, obtained from the stem cell graft. The receptor comes from a human donor who donated a stem cell graft to a child with acute lymphoblastic leukemia. Written as DNA, the CDR3 is TGTGCCAGCAGTTTCGGGACAGGGGGCGCAAACATTCAGTACTTC. Protein: CASSFGTGGANIQYF.